These 19 T cell receptor beta chains came from one sample sequenced in a study of blood T cell repertoires in COVID-19. Clones were sequenced by immunoSEQ multiplex PCR, and TCRdb holds only the in-frame ones, with some missing. The table has approximately 180,000 clones, 75% to 90% seen once; the top ten hold 5.5% to 8%. The sequenced sample was peripheral blood. The receptors were gathered from a woman between 40 and 50 years old with COVID-19, enrolled during active disease.

The chain is built from TRBV12-3 or TRBV12-4 and TRBJ2-3; 7 bases line up with TRBD1. Trimming removed 3 bases from V and 4 bases from J; junction bases left unmatched: 1. The CDR3 is 13 amino acids. CDR3 DNA sequence: TGTGCCAGCAGTTTGGGGACAGCAGATACGCAGTATTTT. Translated, it gives CASSLGTADTQYF.

CDR3 residues: CASSLAPGAGANVLTF. The CDR3, as DNA: TGTGCCAGCAGCTTAGCCCCAGGGGCCGGGGCCAACGTCCTGACTTTC. The chain links TRBV11-2 to TRBJ2-6, with a tentative D call TRBD1 (6 bases). The CDR3 has 16 residues. The ends were cut back, 1 base at V and 4 bases at J, with 11 bases in the middle. From germline, CDR1 is SGHAT and CDR2 FQNNGV.

This clone was seen once. This chain connects TRBV3-1 (or the pseudogene TRBV3-2) to TRBJ1-5; D gene uncertain. The CDR3 is 13 residues long. Germline V gene sequence: CDR1 LGHDT, CDR2 YNNKEL (reference sequence). V was shortened by 0 bases and J by 7 bases, with 7 bases between the two germline ends. The CDR3 bases are TGTGCCAGCAGCCAAGATAGAGGCCAGCCCCAGCATTTT. It encodes CASSQDRGQPQHF.

The chain is built from TRBV11-2 and TRBJ1-6; TRBD1 might be the D (6 bases). Trimming stripped 5 bases from V and 10 bases from J, with 21 bases between. The CDR3 sequence is 16 residues long. Germline CDR1 and CDR2: SGHAT and FQNNGV. CDR3: CASSRDAGALRSPLHF. In nucleotides, the CDR3 is TGTGCCAGCAGCCGGGATGCAGGGGCCCTTAGATCACCCCTCCACTTT.

The chain employs TRBV5-6 and TRBJ1-1; the D is unclear. Between the trimmed V and J ends, which lost 2 bases and 7 bases, there was a span of 15 bases. The length of the CDR3 is 14 residues. The germline CDR1 and CDR2 sequences are SGHDT and YYEEEE. This CDR3 reads CASSFPRPRGEAFF. CDR3 DNA sequence: TGTGCCAGCAGCTTCCCGCGGCCTCGGGGTGAAGCTTTCTTT.

V usage is TRBV5-4 and J usage is TRBJ2-7; unclear D gene. Per the germline V gene, CDR1 is SGHNT and CDR2 is YYREEE (reference sequence). Trimming shortened V by 2 bases and J by 6 bases, and 15 bases separated the two germline ends. The CDR3 is made up of 14 amino acids. CDR3 sequence: CASSLSNSPAEQYF. The DNA of the CDR3 is TGTGCCAGCAGCTTAAGTAATAGCCCAGCCGAGCAGTACTTC.

The V call is TRBV6-5, the J call TRBJ2-7; TRBD2 matches 9 bases. This CDR3 is built from 16 residues. The V and J ends lost 2 bases and 4 bases, in that order; junction bases with no gene match: 9. CDR1 and CDR2 (germline): MNHEY, SVGAGI. CDR3 residues: CASSYGFKSGGYEQYF. The CDR3 nucleotides read TGTGCCAGCAGTTACGGGTTTAAGAGCGGGGGGTACGAGCAGTACTTC.

This sequence joins TRBV6-6 and TRBJ1-3; 9 bases agree with TRBD1. J gave up 4 bases and V 6 bases, and 7 bases lay outside the gene matches. Germline V gene sequence: CDR1 MNHNY, CDR2 SVGAGI (reference sequence). This CDR3 spans 15 amino acids. The CDR3 DNA is TGTGCCAGCAGGCTTGGACAGGGGACCGGAAACACCATATATTTT. Protein product: CASRLGQGTGNTIYF.

The gene calls are TRBV3-1 (or the pseudogene TRBV3-2) and TRBJ2-4; D ambiguous. This CDR3 region has 13 residues. Germline lookup yields CDR1 LGHDT and CDR2 YNNKEL (reference sequence). The V gene lost 3 bases and the J gene lost 8 bases, with 11 bases spanning the gap. The CDR3: CASSQREVDIQYF. The CDR3 nucleotides read TGTGCCAGCAGCCAGAGAGAGGTGGACATTCAGTACTTC.

The gene calls are TRBV5-1 and TRBJ2-7; 9 positions agree with TRBD2. Germline CDR1 is SGHRS and CDR2 is YFSETQ. V was clipped by 3 bases and J by 5 bases; unmatched bases: 6. There are 14 residues in the CDR3. The CDR3 DNA reads as TGCGCCAGCAGCTCCCGAATAGCGGGAGACGAGCAGTACTTC. Protein sequence: CASSSRIAGDEQYF.

The rearrangement links TRBV10-1 to TRBJ1-6; D ambiguous. The CDR3 covers 13 residues. Trimming took 9 bases from V and 6 from J, leaving 12 bases between them. CDR1 and CDR2 (germline): WNHNN, SYGVQD (reference sequence). CDR3 residues: CASTDLGNSPLHF. CDR3 bases: TGCGCCAGTACCGACTTGGGTAATTCACCCCTCCACTTT.

With respect to this clone: This sample includes further DNA sequences coding for the same CDR3. The chain has TRBV9 and TRBJ1-1; the match to TRBD1 covers 9 bases. This CDR3 is 13 amino acids long. Germline values: CDR1 SGDLS, CDR2 YYNGEE. Trimming removed 3 bases from V and 5 bases from J; junction bases left unmatched: 2. In nucleotides, the CDR3 is TGTGCCAGCAGCGGGACAGGGGTTACTGAAGCTTTCTTT. Translating gives CASSGTGVTEAFF.

This sequence joins TRBV12-3 or TRBV12-4 and TRBJ2-5, with D possibly TRBD1 on 5 matching bases. This CDR3 has 12 amino acids. The V end was cut by 6 bases, the J end by 7 bases, with 12 bases between. CDR3 amino acids: CASRTESPTQYF. CDR3 DNA: TGTGCCAGCAGGACAGAGTCGCCGACCCAGTACTTC.

This rearrangement joins TRBV10-1 to TRBJ2-2; maybe TRBD1 (6 bases). Trimming pared 8 bases from V and 6 bases from J, leaving 16 bases between. The CDR3 is 14 amino acids. In germline, CDR1 is WNHNN, CDR2 SYGVQD (reference sequence). The CDR3 sequence is CASANRDTPGELFF. For the CDR3, the DNA is TGCGCCAGCGCCAACAGGGACACCCCCGGGGAGCTGTTTTTT.

This chain uses TRBV28 with TRBJ1-1; the D is unclear. The V gene lost 3 bases and the J gene lost 0 bases, with 8 bases spanning the gap. The CDR3 sequence is 14 residues long. CDR1 and CDR2 from the germline V gene are MDHEN and SYDVKM. CDR3 in amino acids: CASSFRGVNTEAFF. CDR3 DNA sequence: TGTGCCAGCAGTTTTCGGGGTGTGAACACTGAAGCTTTCTTT. Together with reference TRBV28 and TRBJ1-1, the CDR3 gives the full variable domain: DVKVTQSSRYLVKRTGEKVFLECVQDMDHENMFWYRQDPGLGLRLIYFSYDVKMKEKGDIPEGYSVSREKKERFSLILESASTNQTSMYLCASSFRGVNTEAFFGQGTRLTVV.

This clone was seen just once. This chain uses TRBV6-5 with TRBJ1-2; 7 nucleotides line up with TRBD1. V dropped 4 bases and J dropped 1; count of bases not matched to a gene: 9. CDR1 MNHEY and CDR2 SVGAGI come from the germline V gene. This CDR3 spans 16 amino acids. CDR3: CASSSTRDRVNYGYTF. The CDR3 DNA follows: TGTGCCAGCAGTTCCACCCGAGACAGGGTTAACTATGGCTACACCTTC.

The chain combines TRBV4-2 with TRBJ2-7; 8 bases align to TRBD2. Trimming took 0 bases from V and 0 from J; bases not matched to a gene: 4. The CDR3 spans 16 residues. Germline-derived CDR1 and CDR2 are LGHNA and YNFKEQ. In DNA form, the CDR3 reads TGTGCCAGCAGCCAAGACGGGAGCGGGAGCTCCTACGAGCAGTACTTC. Residues: CASSQDGSGSSYEQYF.

The CDR3 reads CASSYSLSSYEQYF. CDR3 DNA sequence: TGTGCCAGCAGTTACAGCCTTAGCTCCTACGAGCAGTACTTC. The V call is TRBV6-2 or TRBV6-3, the J call TRBJ2-7; D is unresolved. Trimming shortened V by 2 bases and J by 0 bases, and 8 bases separated the two germline ends. Germline loops: CDR1 MNHEY, CDR2 SVGEGT. The CDR3 covers 14 residues.

The chain is built from TRBV7-9 and TRBJ1-2; D not resolved. The CDR3 covers 12 residues. Between the trimmed V and J ends, which lost 1 base and 8 bases, there was a span of 8 bases. Germline values: CDR1 SEHNR, CDR2 FQNEAQ (reference sequence). The CDR3 reads CASSLGETGYTF. CDR3 DNA sequence: TGTGCCAGCAGCTTAGGGGAGACCGGCTACACCTTC.